Each of the 29 T cell receptor beta chains below was sequenced from the same sample in a study of CD8 T cells in Susac syndrome. Reverse transcription of about 0.5 to 1 ug RNA was carried out with random hexamers. Each CDR3 protein is one row after TCRdb ran MiXCR on the immunoSEQ multiplex PCR reads. The data contain under 85,000 distinct CDR3 sequences, about 94% of them singletons. The specimen sequenced was CD8+ T cells from PBMCs. Receptors were obtained from a human donor with multiple sclerosis.

V gene TRBV7-9 combines with J gene TRBJ1-1, with D maybe TRBD1 (5 bases). Germline V gives CDR1 SEHNR, CDR2 FQNEAQ (reference sequence). The CDR3 contains 16 residues. The V end was cut by 6 bases, the J end by 1 base, with 18 bases between. This CDR3 reads CASRPPTGRQNTEAFF. In DNA form, the CDR3 reads TGTGCCAGCAGACCTCCAACGGGACGGCAGAACACTGAAGCTTTCTTT.

V is TRBV7-8 and J is TRBJ2-3; D is unresolved. Trimming took 3 bases from V and 2 from J, leaving 12 bases between them. Germline V gives CDR1 SGHVS, CDR2 FQNEAQ. The CDR3 consists of 15 residues. The CDR3 is CASSLDPASTDTQYF. CDR3 DNA: TGTGCCAGCAGCTTGGACCCAGCTTCCACAGATACGCAGTATTTT.

The CDR3 bases are TGTGCCAGCAGCTTAGCTGAAGGCGCAGGTCCGGTCACCGGGGAGCTGTTTTTT. It yields the protein CASSLAEGAGPVTGELFF. The rearrangement uses TRBV11-3 and TRBJ2-2; D ambiguous. Germline lookup yields CDR1 SGHNT and CDR2 YENEEA. The CDR3 is made up of 18 amino acids. V was trimmed by 1 base and J by 4 bases, leaving 19 bases between them.

This clonotype has a handful of counts. This sequence joins TRBV4-3 and TRBJ1-2; TRBD1 agrees at 8 bases. The CDR3 extends over 15 amino acids. Germline CDR1 is LGHNA and CDR2 is YSLEER. After removal of 0 bases from V and 8 bases from J, the junction contained 8 bases not matched to a gene. CDR3 in DNA: TGCGCCAGCAGCCAAGAATCAGGGGGCGCTTTAGGCTACACCTTC. Protein product: CASSQESGGALGYTF.

This clonotype was recorded a few times. V is TRBV4-3 and J is TRBJ2-1, with TRBD1 identical over 7 bases. The CDR3 covers 15 residues. After removal of 1 base from V and 0 bases from J, the junction contained 0 bases not matched to a gene. Germline CDR1 and CDR2: LGHNA and YSLEER. Here the CDR3 DNA reads TGCGCCAGCAGCCAAGGACAGGGCTCCTACAATGAGCAGTTCTTC. Protein product: CASSQGQGSYNEQFF.

This chain connects TRBV4-1 to TRBJ2-5; D remains ambiguous. Germline lookup yields CDR1 MGHRA and CDR2 YSYEKL. This CDR3 is 15 amino acids long. Trimming took off 0 bases at V and 2 bases at J, with 10 bases between the two ends. The CDR3 sequence is CASSQDLALQETQYF. The CDR3 region has the DNA TGCGCCAGCAGCCAAGACTTGGCTCTACAAGAGACCCAGTACTTC.

The chain carries TRBV9 and TRBJ2-5, with D possibly TRBD1 on 6 matching bases. The CDR3 extends over 15 amino acids. Germline V gene data show CDR1 as SGDLS and CDR2 as YYNGEE. Trimming cost V 4 bases and J 2 bases, with 15 bases left between them. The DNA of the CDR3 is TGTGCCAGCAGCCGCCGGCAGGGGAGACAAGAGACCCAGTACTTC. It yields the protein CASSRRQGRQETQYF. Full variable domain (remainder filled in from reference TRBV9 and TRBJ2-5): DSGVTQTPKHLITATGQRVTLRCSPRSGDLSVYWYQQSLDQGLQFLIQYYNGEERAKGNILERFSAQQFPDLHSELNLSSLELGDSALYFCASSRRQGRQETQYFGPGTRLLVL.

V is TRBV29-1 and J is TRBJ1-2; D uncertain. V gave up 6 bases and J gave up 8 bases, with 13 bases separating them. This CDR3 region has 11 residues. Germline CDR1 is SQVTM and CDR2 is ANQGSEA. The CDR3 here is CSVVYKGGYTF. CDR3 nucleotide sequence: TGCAGCGTCGTTTACAAGGGCGGCTACACCTTC.

This chain joins TRBV29-1 and TRBJ2-1; TRBD2 agrees at 8 bases. Germline trimming cut 5 bases from V and 9 bases from J; bases unmatched to any gene: 12. The germline V gene has CDR1 SQVTM and CDR2 ANQGSEA. This CDR3 spans 14 amino acids. CDR3: CSVRWDGGAREQFF. The CDR3 DNA follows: TGCAGCGTTCGATGGGACGGGGGGGCACGTGAGCAGTTCTTC.

This chain connects TRBV20-1 to TRBJ2-5; D possibly corresponds to TRBD1 (5 bases). The CDR3 is 15 residues long. The V end lost 2 bases, the J end lost 1 base, and 14 bases lay between the germline ends. CDR1 and CDR2 (germline): DFQATT, SNEGSKA (reference sequence). CDR3 residues: CSARPRGSLQETQYF. The CDR3 DNA sequence: TGCAGTGCTAGACCTAGGGGTTCTCTCCAAGAGACCCAGTACTTC.

V and J are TRBV7-9 and TRBJ1-1; TRBD1 agrees at 11 bases. The CDR3 is made up of 16 amino acids. The germline CDR1 and CDR2 sequences are SEHNR and FQNEAQ (reference sequence). The J segment lost 1 base and the V segment lost 6 bases, leaving 7 bases of the junction unmatched. The CDR3 nucleotides are TGTGCCAGCAGTTCCCGGACAGGGGGCCCGAACACTGAAGCTTTCTTT. Translating it yields CASSSRTGGPNTEAFF.

J is TRBJ2-2 and V is TRBV3-1, with 9 bases lining up with TRBD2. There are 17 residues in the CDR3. Germline CDR1 and CDR2: LGHDT and YNNKEL (reference sequence). With V trimmed by 1 base and J by 1 base, 4 bases remained unmatched. The CDR3 loop reads CASSQGEAGGNTGELFF. The CDR3, as DNA: TGTGCCAGCAGCCAAGGGGAAGCGGGGGGGAACACCGGGGAGCTGTTTTTT.

The V and J genes are TRBV29-1 and TRBJ1-2; TRBD1 aligns across 7 bases. The CDR3 spans 14 residues. Per the germline V gene, CDR1 is SQVTM and CDR2 is ANQGSEA. Trimming at V came to 6 bases and at J to 5 bases, leaving 12 bases not matched to a gene. The CDR3 nucleotides read TGCAGCGTCGACTACGACAGGGACAGATATGGCTACACCTTC. Its protein is CSVDYDRDRYGYTF.

The chain joins TRBV7-9 to TRBJ1-1, with D possibly being TRBD1 (5 bases). The CDR3 runs to 15 residues. Trimming stripped 5 bases from V and 1 base from J, with 14 bases between. Germline V gene data show CDR1 as SEHNR and CDR2 as FQNEAQ (reference sequence). The CDR3 spells CASSPQDFPNTEAFF. CDR3 sequence (DNA): TGTGCCAGCAGCCCACAGGACTTCCCGAACACTGAAGCTTTCTTT.

The rearrangement uses TRBV28 and TRBJ2-7; 7 nucleotides agree with TRBD2. Germline V gene lookup returns CDR1 MDHEN and CDR2 SYDVKM. The CDR3 runs to 14 residues. The junction had 7 bases not matched to a gene; V was cut back by 5 bases and J by 3 bases. The CDR3 loop reads CASSPAGDVYEQYF. Written as DNA, the CDR3 is TGTGCCAGCAGTCCGGCGGGGGATGTCTACGAGCAGTACTTC.

In its sample, this clonotype was seen once. The gene calls are TRBV7-9 and TRBJ2-1; D might be TRBD2 (6 bases). V was cut by 5 bases and J by 5 bases, with 10 bases left in between. CDR3 size: 13 residues. CDR1 and CDR2 (germline): SEHNR, FQNEAQ (reference sequence). CDR3 coding DNA: TGTGCCAGCAGCGGGGACTTGCACAATGAGCAGTTCTTC. As protein: CASSGDLHNEQFF.

This chain links TRBV4-3 with TRBJ2-2; D unresolved. Deletions cut 0 bases from V and 0 bases from J, with 5 bases between. CDR3 size: 15 residues. The germline V gene encodes CDR1 LGHNA and CDR2 YSLEER. Here the CDR3 reads CASSQDRSNTGELFF. The CDR3 DNA reads as TGCGCCAGCAGCCAAGATCGGTCGAACACCGGGGAGCTGTTTTTT.

The chain has TRBV27 and TRBJ1-6; 8 nucleotides match TRBD1. This CDR3 has 14 residues. V lost 5 bases, J lost 10 bases, and 7 bases stayed unmatched. Germline lookup yields CDR1 MNHEY and CDR2 SMNVEV (reference sequence). The CDR3 loop is CASSPGQVNSPLHF. The CDR3 DNA is TGTGCCAGCAGTCCGGGACAGGTGAACTCACCCCTCCACTTT.

The chain joins TRBV5-1 to TRBJ2-1; the D gene is possibly TRBD2 (7 bases). Germline CDR1 is SGHRS and CDR2 is YFSETQ. This CDR3 comprises 14 residues. V lost 0 bases to trimming and J lost 6 bases, with 10 bases between them. The CDR3 spells CASSLGGGLNEQFF. CDR3 sequence (DNA): TGCGCCAGCAGCTTGGGCGGGGGCCTCAATGAGCAGTTCTTC.

The genes are TRBV23-1 and TRBJ2-5, with D possibly matching TRBD2 (6 bases). TRBV23-1 is an open reading frame, and its role is uncertain. V was pared by 8 bases and J by 0 bases, with 16 bases between. The CDR3 extends over 15 amino acids. The chain's CDR3 is CASWPVREYQETQYF. Here the CDR3 DNA reads TGCGCCAGCTGGCCGGTACGGGAGTACCAAGAGACCCAGTACTTC.

The chain recombines TRBV28 with TRBJ2-7; TRBD2 agrees at 7 bases. Germline assignment: CDR1 MDHEN and CDR2 SYDVKM. Trimming cost V 2 bases and J 5 bases; bases outside gene matches: 3. This CDR3 has 13 amino acids. The CDR3 DNA is TGTGCCAGCAGTTTAGCCCGGGGGGACGAGCAGTACTTC. Encoded protein: CASSLARGDEQYF.

CDR3 nucleotide sequence: TGCGCCAGTACCGAAACAGGGATGTCCCTCAATGAGCAGTTCTTC. Its protein is CASTETGMSLNEQFF. The V call is TRBV5-1, the J call TRBJ2-1, with D possibly TRBD1 on 6 matching bases. The CDR3 runs 15 residues. V was clipped by 8 bases and J by 6 bases, with 21 bases between them. Germline CDR1 is SGHRS and CDR2 is YFSETQ.

CDR3 coding DNA: TGTGCCACCAGCATAAGCGACAGGGACTCCTCCTACGAGCAGTACTTC. It yields the protein CATSISDRDSSYEQYF. The genes are TRBV15 and TRBJ2-7, with D maybe TRBD1 (7 bases). V was cut by 4 bases and J by 0 bases, with 16 bases left in between. Germline CDR1 is LNHNV and CDR2 is YYDKDF (reference sequence). The length of the CDR3 is 16 residues.

The V gene is TRBV15, the J gene TRBJ2-1, with D unclear. This CDR3 region has 13 residues. The germline gives CDR1 LNHNV, CDR2 YYDKDF (reference sequence). V lost 5 bases, J lost 4 bases, and 9 bases lay in between. CDR3 in amino acids: CATSLGQYNEQFF. The CDR3 coding sequence is TGTGCCACCAGCCTCGGGCAATACAATGAGCAGTTCTTC.

The J gene is TRBJ1-5, the V gene TRBV30; D unclear. The germline V gene encodes CDR1 GTSNPN and CDR2 SVGIG (reference sequence). Trimming left V 2 bases short and J 0 bases short, with 5 bases between. There are 13 residues in the CDR3. The CDR3 DNA sequence: TGTGCCTGGAGTAAGGATAGCAATCAGCCCCAGCATTTT. This gives the protein CAWSKDSNQPQHF.

The rearrangement joins TRBV7-8 to TRBJ1-5; a weak D match, TRBD1 (6 bases). This CDR3 is built from 15 residues. Between the trimmed V and J ends, which lost 6 bases and 2 bases, there was a span of 14 bases. Per the germline V gene, CDR1 is SGHVS and CDR2 is FQNEAQ. CDR3 sequence: CASRPRGGGNQPQHF. The CDR3 nucleotides are TGTGCCAGCAGGCCAAGAGGGGGGGGCAATCAGCCCCAGCATTTT.

The CDR3 coding sequence is TGCAGTGCTAGAGAGGGAAGGGACATGTCCTACGAGCAGTACTTC. Protein sequence: CSAREGRDMSYEQYF. This chain links TRBV20-1 with TRBJ2-7, with D tentatively TRBD1 (6 bases). The germline V gene encodes CDR1 DFQATT and CDR2 SNEGSKA (reference sequence). V lost 0 bases, J lost 1 base, and 13 bases lay in between. The CDR3 covers 15 residues.

The V and J genes are TRBV29-1 and TRBJ2-3, with D perhaps TRBD2 (5 bases). CDR3 length: 14 amino acids. CDR1 is SQVTM, CDR2 ANQGSEA, per germline. Trimming shortened V by 2 bases and J by 4 bases, and 13 bases separated the two germline ends. The CDR3 spells CSVEPRTRADTQYF. The CDR3 DNA sequence: TGCAGCGTTGAACCCAGGACGAGGGCAGATACGCAGTATTTT.

V is TRBV27 and J is TRBJ2-7; D call uncertain. The V gene lost 5 bases and the J gene lost 2 bases, with 10 bases spanning the gap. The CDR3 has 13 residues. Germline V gives CDR1 MNHEY, CDR2 SMNVEV (reference sequence). The CDR3 sequence: CASSRSVAYEQYF. DNA for the CDR3: TGTGCCAGCAGTCGTTCGGTCGCCTACGAGCAGTACTTC.